The 30 T cell receptor beta chains below all came from one sample that was sequenced in a study of T cell repertoires in cytomegalovirus infection. Each CDR3 protein gets one entry after TCRdb re-called the reads with MiXCR. Among roughly 570,000 distinct CDR3 sequences listed, about 39% were seen once. For these receptors, no antigen is known. The starting material was cultured PBMCs, obtained from culture after CMV antigen stimulation. These receptor sequences come from a human donor in good health (CMV status not recorded). Some clones in this sample may be carry-over from other donors' samples.

J is TRBJ1-4 and V is TRBV7-8; D remains ambiguous. The germline V gene has CDR1 SGHVS and CDR2 FQNEAQ. This CDR3 is built from 15 residues. V was shortened by 5 bases and J by 3 bases, with 13 bases between the two germline ends. CDR3 amino acids: CASSAPLAANEKLFF. Written as DNA, the CDR3 is TGTGCCAGCAGCGCCCCACTCGCGGCTAATGAAAAACTGTTTTTT. Full variable domain (remainder filled in from reference TRBV7-8 and TRBJ1-4): GAGVSQSPRYKVAKRGQDVALRCDPISGHVSLFWYQQALGQGPEFLTYFQNEAQLDKSGLPSDRFFAERPEGSVSTLKIQRTQQEDSAVYLCASSAPLAANEKLFFGSGTQLSVL.

This clonotype was picked up a small number of times. The rearrangement links TRBV14 to TRBJ2-5; 8 bases agree with TRBD1. J gave up 1 base and V 3 bases, and 1 base lay outside the gene matches. The length of the CDR3 is 14 residues. CDR1 SGHDN and CDR2 FVKESK come from the germline V gene. CDR3 region: CASSHDRGQETQYF. The CDR3 DNA follows: TGTGCCAGCAGCCATGACAGGGGCCAAGAGACCCAGTACTTC.

This chain joins TRBV12-3 or TRBV12-4 and TRBJ1-3; D remains unclear. This CDR3 has 15 residues. V was clipped by 3 bases and J by 0 bases, with 9 bases between them. CDR3 residues: CASSFRADSGNTIYF. Here the CDR3 DNA reads TGTGCCAGCAGTTTTCGAGCTGACTCTGGAAACACCATATATTTT.

The V and J genes are TRBV11-2 and TRBJ2-7; tentative D call: TRBD1 (6 bases). V lost 5 bases, J lost 5 bases, and 10 bases lay in between. Per the germline V gene, CDR1 is SGHAT and CDR2 is FQNNGV. The CDR3 sequence is 12 residues long. This CDR3 reads CASSTGLNEQYF. CDR3 nucleotide sequence: TGTGCCAGCAGCACAGGGTTGAACGAGCAGTACTTC. The entire variable domain, with the rest obtained from reference TRBV11-2 and TRBJ2-7, is as follows: EAGVAQSPRYKIIEKRQSVAFWCNPISGHATLYWYQQILGQGPKLLIQFQNNGVVDDSQLPKDRFSAERLKGVDSTLKIQPAKLEDSAVYLCASSTGLNEQYFGPGTRLTVT.

The rearrangement uses TRBV20-1 and TRBJ1-1; possible D gene TRBD1, 6 bases. This CDR3 region has 14 residues. The V gene's germline CDR1 is DFQATT and CDR2 SNEGSKA (reference sequence). Trimming took off 6 bases at V and 3 bases at J, with 17 bases between the two ends. The CDR3 DNA is TGCAGTGCCGATCGATGGGGGGGGCACACTGAAGCTTTCTTT. Residues: CSADRWGGHTEAFF.

The chain combines TRBV6-8 with TRBJ2-5, with TRBD2 matching over 10 bases. With V trimmed by 5 bases and J by 3 bases, 9 bases remained unmatched. Germline CDR1 is MNHGY and CDR2 is SAAAGT. The CDR3 covers 16 residues. This CDR3 reads CASSPLTSGNKETQYF. DNA of the CDR3: TGTGCCAGCAGTCCTCTAACTAGCGGGAACAAAGAGACCCAGTACTTC.

This clonotype was detected only a few times. Germline and junction disagree at one end, which may indicate a read error. The chain couples TRBV15 to TRBJ2-1; 7 positions match TRBD1. Germline assignment: CDR1 LNHNV and CDR2 YYDKDF (reference sequence). The CDR3 extends over 12 amino acids. The CDR3 DNA reads TGTGCCACCAGCAGGGCGACAGGGATCGGTGTCTTC. Translating it yields CATSRATGIGVF.

The chain combines TRBV6-2 or TRBV6-3 with TRBJ2-7; the D gene could be TRBD1 or TRBD2 (5 bases each). The CDR3 is 14 residues long. Trimming shortened V by 0 bases and J by 6 bases, and 12 bases separated the two germline ends. Germline CDR1 reads MNHEY; CDR2 reads SVGEGT. The CDR3 protein is CASSYSRGRGEQYF. The CDR3 coding sequence is TGTGCCAGCAGTTACTCAAGGGGTCGGGGCGAGCAGTACTTC.

The chain links TRBV7-2 to TRBJ1-1; TRBD1 is a possible D gene (6 bases). Trimming removed 6 bases from V and 5 bases from J, with 16 bases in between. CDR3 size: 14 residues. Looked up from germline, CDR1 is SGHTA and CDR2 is FQGNSA. The CDR3: CASSSGARRTEAFF. The DNA of the CDR3 is TGTGCCAGCAGTTCAGGGGCCCGGAGGACTGAAGCTTTCTTT.

Only one count was recorded for this clonotype. The chain is built from TRBV6-5 and TRBJ2-3; possible D gene TRBD1, 6 bases. The germline CDR1 and CDR2 sequences are MNHEY and SVGAGI. Trimming took 4 bases from V and 0 from J, leaving 14 bases between them. This CDR3 comprises 16 residues. The CDR3 DNA is TGTGCCAGCAGTTTCTGGGGGCCGGAGAGCACAGATACGCAGTATTTT. This codes for CASSFWGPESTDTQYF.

At least ten counts were recorded for this clonotype. The genes are TRBV7-8 and TRBJ2-1, with D possibly TRBD2 on 6 matching bases. The CDR3 covers 15 residues. Germline values: CDR1 SGHVS, CDR2 FQNEAQ. Trimming removed 5 bases at V and 2 bases at J, with 13 bases between. The CDR3 loop is CASSPLSGAYNEQFF. CDR3 nucleotide sequence: TGTGCCAGCAGCCCTCTTAGCGGAGCCTACAATGAGCAGTTCTTC.

CDR3 sequence reads: CASSEDLSLLYEQYF. CDR3 in DNA: TGTGCCAGCAGTGAAGACCTATCGCTGCTATACGAGCAGTACTTC. V gene TRBV6-5 combines with J gene TRBJ2-7; D gene ambiguous. Germline V gene data show CDR1 as MNHEY and CDR2 as SVGAGI. Between the trimmed V and J ends, which lost 5 bases and 4 bases, there was a span of 18 bases. This CDR3 comprises 15 residues.

The rearrangement joins TRBV19 to TRBJ2-3; D is undetermined. Deletions cut 7 bases from V and 2 bases from J, with 13 bases between. The CDR3 has 14 residues. Germline V gene lookup returns CDR1 LNHDA and CDR2 SQIVND (reference sequence). The CDR3 DNA reads as TGTGCCAGTACGCCCAAAGGGCCCACAGATACGCAGTATTTT. This encodes CASTPKGPTDTQYF. The entire variable domain, with the rest obtained from reference TRBV19 and TRBJ2-3, is as follows: DGGITQSPKYLFRKEGQNVTLSCEQNLNHDAMYWYRQDPGQGLRLIYYSQIVNDFQKGDIAEGYSVSREKKESFPLTVTSAQKNPTAFYLCASTPKGPTDTQYFGPGTRLTVL.

This clonotype occurred a few times. The V gene is TRBV6-8, the J gene TRBJ1-6; D is uncertain. CDR1 is MNHGY and CDR2 is SAAAGT in the germline V gene. This CDR3 comprises 13 residues. V lost 6 bases and J 8 bases, leaving 11 bases between the germline ends. In DNA, the CDR3 is TGTGCCAGCAGGCCTAAAGGAGATTCACCCCTCCACTTT. It is translated as CASRPKGDSPLHF.

The CDR3 sequence is CASSIQGTGELFF. The CDR3 nucleotides read TGTGCCAGTAGTATTCAGGGCACCGGGGAGCTGTTTTTT. V is TRBV19 and J is TRBJ2-2, with TRBD1 as a possible D gene (5 bases). The germline CDR1 and CDR2 sequences are LNHDA and SQIVND (reference sequence). V was shortened by 3 bases and J by 4 bases, with 6 bases between the two germline ends. The CDR3 is 13 residues long.

This chain joins TRBV4-3 and TRBJ1-4; no clear D. From germline, CDR1 is LGHNA and CDR2 YSLEER. The CDR3 loop spans 17 amino acids. The germline V and J ends were trimmed by 2 bases and 0 bases, with 13 bases remaining between them. CDR3 bases: TGCGCCAGCAGCCAATTATTCTCGTCTGCAACTAATGAAAAACTGTTTTTT. It is translated as CASSQLFSSATNEKLFF.

The chain carries TRBV7-8 and TRBJ2-3; 8 bases line up with TRBD1. V was clipped by 2 bases and J by 1 base; unmatched bases: 5. CDR3 length equals 16 residues. Germline V gives CDR1 SGHVS, CDR2 FQNEAQ. DNA for the CDR3: TGTGCCAGCAGCTTAAGCCTGACAGGGGGCACAGATACGCAGTATTTT. Its protein is CASSLSLTGGTDTQYF. The whole variable domain, remainder taken from reference TRBV7-8 and TRBJ2-3, is GAGVSQSPRYKVAKRGQDVALRCDPISGHVSLFWYQQALGQGPEFLTYFQNEAQLDKSGLPSDRFFAERPEGSVSTLKIQRTQQEDSAVYLCASSLSLTGGTDTQYFGPGTRLTVL.

This clonotype turned up a few times. V usage is TRBV5-1 and J usage is TRBJ2-5, with TRBD2 identical over 11 bases. From germline, CDR1 is SGHRS and CDR2 YFSETQ. The V and J ends lost 6 bases and 4 bases, in that order; junction bases with no gene match: 2. The length of the CDR3 is 13 residues. CDR3 in DNA: TGCGCCAGCAAAGGACTAGCGGGAGAGACCCAGTACTTC. This gives the protein CASKGLAGETQYF.

The chain has TRBV5-6 and TRBJ1-6; D is unresolved. Germline V gene data show CDR1 as SGHDT and CDR2 as YYEEEE. Trimming removed 1 base at V and 10 bases at J, with 9 bases between. This CDR3 spans 13 amino acids. The CDR3 sequence is CASSLLVGSPLHF. The CDR3 DNA sequence: TGTGCCAGCAGCTTGTTGGTGGGATCACCCCTCCACTTT.

This clonotype was picked up a small number of times. This chain uses TRBV12-3 or TRBV12-4 with TRBJ1-4, with 7 bases that match TRBD1. The CDR3 has 14 amino acids. V dropped 6 bases and J dropped 8; count of bases not matched to a gene: 9. This CDR3 is CASRSTGFREKLFF. The CDR3 DNA is TGTGCCAGCAGATCGACAGGGTTTCGCGAAAAACTGTTTTTT.

This chain's CDR3 is CSASSAGSDRAVYEQYF. The CDR3 DNA reads as TGCAGTGCTAGTTCGGCAGGGTCGGATAGAGCCGTTTACGAGCAGTACTTC. This chain links TRBV20-1 with TRBJ2-7, with TRBD1 as a possible D gene (5 bases). Trimming pared 3 bases from V and 4 bases from J, leaving 25 bases between. This CDR3 region has 17 residues. Germline loops: CDR1 DFQATT, CDR2 SNEGSKA (reference sequence).

The table lists this clonotype with a few counts. This rearrangement joins TRBV7-2 to TRBJ2-1; TRBD1 aligns across 7 bases. J lost 3 bases, V lost 5 bases, and 10 bases had no gene match. This CDR3 is 16 amino acids long. Germline V lookup: CDR1 SGHTA, CDR2 FQGNSA. The CDR3 protein is CASSLRPGQNYNEQFF. In nucleotides, the CDR3 is TGTGCCAGCAGCCTACGCCCGGGACAGAACTACAATGAGCAGTTCTTC.

There are a few counts of this clonotype. This chain links TRBV6-1 with TRBJ1-2; 7 bases match TRBD1. CDR1 MNHNS and CDR2 SASEGT come from the germline V gene. There are 13 residues in the CDR3. J was trimmed by 9 bases and V by 6 bases; bases with no gene match: 10. The CDR3 region has the DNA TGTGCCAGCAGACCCACAGGGGAAATTAGCTACACCTTC. Residues: CASRPTGEISYTF.

This chain connects TRBV6-2 or TRBV6-3 to TRBJ2-1, with 11 nucleotides matching TRBD2. The CDR3 extends over 19 amino acids. Losses at the gene ends were 2 bases for V and 5 bases for J; bases not matched to a gene: 14. Germline V gene sequence: CDR1 MNHEY, CDR2 SVGEGT. The CDR3 is CASSYSIGSGRVSNNEQFF. The CDR3 DNA is TGTGCCAGCAGTTACAGCATTGGTAGCGGGAGGGTTAGTAACAATGAGCAGTTCTTC.

This clonotype was found many times. J is TRBJ1-3 and V is TRBV7-2; possibly TRBD1 for D (5 bases). Deletions cut 4 bases from V and 4 bases from J, with 14 bases between. Germline-derived CDR1 and CDR2 are SGHTA and FQGNSA. The CDR3 is made up of 15 amino acids. CDR3 sequence (DNA): TGTGCCAGCAGCTATCTTTGGGGGTTCGGAAACACCATATATTTT. Translated, it gives CASSYLWGFGNTIYF.

V is TRBV27 and J is TRBJ2-7, with TRBD1 matching 7 bases. The germline gives CDR1 MNHEY, CDR2 SMNVEV (reference sequence). V lost 6 bases to trimming and J lost 3 bases; unmatched junction nucleotides: 5. This CDR3 is 13 amino acids long. CDR3: CASRRGTVYEQYF. DNA of the CDR3: TGTGCCAGCAGGAGGGGGACAGTCTACGAGCAGTACTTC.

The chain combines TRBV7-6 with TRBJ2-5; 14 bases agree with TRBD2. The V gene end was trimmed by 4 bases and the J gene end by 0 bases; junction bases not matched to a gene: 4. This CDR3 is 17 amino acids long. The germline gives CDR1 SGHVS, CDR2 FNYEAQ. CDR3 sequence: CASSSRTSGRNQETQYF. CDR3 nucleotide sequence: TGTGCCAGCAGCTCGAGGACTAGCGGGAGGAACCAAGAGACCCAGTACTTC.

The J gene is TRBJ2-7, the V gene TRBV7-6; D remains unclear. The CDR3 is 13 residues long. Trimming left V 4 bases short and J 6 bases short, with 13 bases between. Germline loops: CDR1 SGHVS, CDR2 FNYEAQ. The CDR3 sequence is CASSYHLVAEQYF. As DNA, the CDR3 is TGTGCCAGCAGCTACCACTTAGTGGCCGAGCAGTACTTC.

The chain is built from TRBV20-1 and TRBJ1-1; D is unresolved. Germline values: CDR1 DFQATT, CDR2 SNEGSKA (reference sequence). This CDR3 has 13 amino acids. The CDR3 DNA reads TGCAGGCCCGGTGGGCCATTGAACACTGAAGCTTTCTTT. Protein sequence: CRPGGPLNTEAFF.

This chain joins TRBV12-3 or TRBV12-4 and TRBJ2-3; 16 bases line up with TRBD2. This CDR3 comprises 19 residues. V lost 5 bases to trimming and J lost 4 bases; unmatched junction nucleotides: 12. The CDR3 bases are TGTGCCAGCAGTGCCGTCCCGGGACTAGCGGGGGGGCCTGCAGATACGCAGTATTTT. Its translation: CASSAVPGLAGGPADTQYF.